The next 2 T cell receptor beta chains were all read from a single sample in a study of shared clonotypes between healthy human individuals. Here immunoSEQ multiplex PCR was the method, and the copy in TCRdb shows in-frame clones only, minus some. The table has about 480,000 clones, 60% to 80% seen once; the top ten hold 12%. The sample taken for sequencing was PBMCs. All receptors come from a woman in her thirties or forties in good health. Some clones in this sample may be carry-over from other donors' samples.

The V gene is TRBV5-6, the J gene TRBJ1-3; D is perhaps TRBD1 (5 bases). The V gene lost 0 bases and the J gene lost 2 bases, with 15 bases spanning the gap. The CDR3 spans 17 residues. CDR1 SGHDT and CDR2 YYEEEE come from the germline V gene. The CDR3 loop is CASSLAQGEGPGNTIYF. The CDR3 DNA is TGTGCCAGCAGCTTGGCCCAGGGAGAAGGGCCTGGAAACACCATATATTTT. The whole variable domain, filled in from reference TRBV5-6 and TRBJ1-3, reads DAGVTQSPTHLIKTRGQQVTLRCSPKSGHDTVSWYQQALGQGPQFIFQYYEEEERQRGNFPDRFSGHQFPNYSSELNVNALLLGDSALYLCASSLAQGEGPGNTIYFGEGSWLTVV.

V is TRBV15 and J is TRBJ1-3, with D maybe TRBD1 (5 bases). Germline lookup yields CDR1 LNHNV and CDR2 YYDKDF (reference sequence). With 1 base removed from V and 3 bases from J, the gap between germline ends came to 13 bases. The CDR3 is 16 amino acids. This chain's CDR3 is CATSRVLRGGGNTIYF. The CDR3 DNA reads as TGTGCCACCAGCAGAGTTCTTAGGGGCGGTGGAAACACCATATATTTT.